The source of this T cell receptor beta chain is a study of shared clonotypes between healthy human individuals. Worth noting for this clone: Its antigen remains unidentified. The same CDR3 can be traced to other DNA sequences in this sample.

V was pared by 2 bases and J by 3 bases, with 4 bases between. Germline V gives CDR1 SEHNR, CDR2 FQNEAQ (reference sequence). The CDR3 spans 12 residues. Assay used: immunoSEQ multiplex PCR; TCRdb lists only in-frame clones, some missing. Among 1,100,000 or so clones listed, 70% to 80% were seen once. Study-wide findings and caveats: Represented diversity, genetic and exposure-history alike, was limited by few donors.

The chain links TRBV7-9 to TRBJ2-5; D not resolved. The sequence was collected from a man in his late teens or twenties in good health. Some clones in this sample may be carry-over from other donors' samples. Material: memory CD4+ T cells from PBMCs. Subset denoted: CD45RA-negative fraction. In DNA, the CDR3 is TGTGCCAGCAGCTTAAGAGAAGAGACCCAGTACTTC. Amino acid sequence: CASSLREETQYF.